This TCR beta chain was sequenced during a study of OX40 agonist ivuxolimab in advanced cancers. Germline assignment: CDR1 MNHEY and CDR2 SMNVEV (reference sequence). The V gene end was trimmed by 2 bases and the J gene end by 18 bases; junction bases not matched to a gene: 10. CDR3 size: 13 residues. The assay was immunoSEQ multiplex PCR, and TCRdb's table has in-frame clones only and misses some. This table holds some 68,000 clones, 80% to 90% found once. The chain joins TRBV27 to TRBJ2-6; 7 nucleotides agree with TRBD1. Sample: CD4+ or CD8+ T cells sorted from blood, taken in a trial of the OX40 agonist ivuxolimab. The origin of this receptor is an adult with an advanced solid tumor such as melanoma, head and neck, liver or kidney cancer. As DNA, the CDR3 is TGTGCCAGCAGTTTAAGGTATGGGGACAGAACGACTTTC. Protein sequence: CASSLRYGDRTTF.